The 15 T cell receptor beta chains below come from one sample, sequenced in a study of blood T cell repertoires in COVID-19. Clones were read by immunoSEQ multiplex PCR, and TCRdb kept only the in-frame ones, dropping some. This sample yields a few hundred thousand clones, of which over 75% are seen a single time; approximately 1% belongs to the top ten. Specimen: PBMCs or T cells enriched from blood (not recorded which). These receptors were collected from a man aged 18-30 years who had recovered from COVID-19.

This clone appeared a few times. The CDR3 bases are TGTGCCAGCAGCGAAGGCGCGGACAGGCCGAACAATGAGCAGTTCTTC. It is translated as CASSEGADRPNNEQFF. This chain joins TRBV7-3 and TRBJ2-1, with TRBD1 matching 7 bases. The CDR3 is made up of 16 amino acids. Unmatched junction bases numbered 12, after V lost 5 bases and J lost 5 bases. From germline, CDR1 is SGHTA and CDR2 FQGTGA.

This sequence joins TRBV9 and TRBJ2-7, with 9 positions matching TRBD1. Per the germline V gene, CDR1 is SGDLS and CDR2 is YYNGEE. After removal of 0 bases from V and 11 bases from J, the junction contained 12 bases not matched to a gene. The CDR3 loop spans 15 amino acids. The chain's CDR3 is CASSVGGTGYQREYF. In DNA, the CDR3 is TGTGCCAGCAGCGTAGGGGGGACAGGGTACCAGCGGGAGTACTTC.

The chain combines TRBV5-1 with TRBJ2-5; a weak D match, TRBD2 (6 bases). Germline assignment: CDR1 SGHRS and CDR2 YFSETQ. CDR3 size: 16 residues. Trimming removed 4 bases from V and 5 bases from J, with 21 bases in between. Here the CDR3 DNA reads TGCGCCAGCAGCCAGGACGGAGCAAGAGGGAGGGAGACCCAGTACTTC. Translating gives CASSQDGARGRETQYF. Together with reference TRBV5-1 and TRBJ2-5, the CDR3 gives the full variable domain: KAGVTQTPRYLIKTRGQQVTLSCSPISGHRSVSWYQQTPGQGLQFLFEYFSETQRNKGNFPGRFSGRQFSNSRSEMNVSTLELGDSALYLCASSQDGARGRETQYFGPGTRLLVL.

The rearrangement uses TRBV9 and TRBJ2-2; TRBD2 is a possible D gene (6 bases). The CDR3 consists of 15 residues. V was trimmed by 2 bases and J by 7 bases, leaving 15 bases between them. Germline lookup yields CDR1 SGDLS and CDR2 YYNGEE. This chain's CDR3 is CASSVSGGRGGELFF. The CDR3 DNA reads as TGTGCCAGCAGCGTCAGCGGAGGGCGCGGCGGGGAGCTGTTTTTT.

The chain carries TRBV5-5 and TRBJ1-1; a possible D gene is TRBD1 (6 bases). CDR3 length equals 12 residues. CDR1 is SGHKS, CDR2 YYEKEE, per germline (reference sequence). V was shortened by 6 bases and J by 4 bases, with 10 bases between the two germline ends. The CDR3, as DNA: TGTGCCAGCACCCTAGGGGGCACTGAAGCTTTCTTT. It specifies CASTLGGTEAFF. Full variable domain (rest looked up from reference TRBV5-5 and TRBJ1-1): DAGVTQSPTHLIKTRGQQVTLRCSPISGHKSVSWYQQVLGQGPQFIFQYYEKEERGRGNFPDRFSARQFPNYSSELNVNALLLGDSALYLCASTLGGTEAFFGQGTRLTVV.

As DNA, the CDR3 is TGTGCCAGCAGCTTTGTAGGGGCGGACAGGAGCTCCTATAATTCACCCCTCCACTTT. Translation: CASSFVGADRSSYNSPLHF. The genes are TRBV12-1 and TRBJ1-6; TRBD1, the table's D call, was not compared with the DNA. TRBV12-1 is labeled a pseudogene. The CDR3 has 19 amino acids.

This sequence joins TRBV10-1 and TRBJ2-2; possibly TRBD1 for D (5 bases). Germline V gene data show CDR1 as WNHNN and CDR2 as SYGVQD (reference sequence). The CDR3 spans 14 residues. V gave up 6 bases and J gave up 1 base, with 9 bases separating them. CDR3 in amino acids: CASSTDRNTGELFF. In DNA, the CDR3 is TGCGCCAGCAGCACAGACAGGAACACCGGGGAGCTGTTTTTT.

The chain couples TRBV6-5 to TRBJ2-1, with 9 bases matching TRBD2. There are 12 residues in the CDR3. Trimming removed 8 bases from V and 8 bases from J; junction bases left unmatched: 4. CDR1 is MNHEY, CDR2 SVGAGI, per germline. CDR3 loop: CASPGLADEQFF. In DNA form, the CDR3 reads TGTGCCAGCCCGGGACTAGCCGATGAGCAGTTCTTC.

V usage is TRBV11-2 and J usage is TRBJ1-1, with TRBD1 as a possible D gene (6 bases). V lost 1 base to trimming and J lost 10 bases, with 25 bases between them. Germline CDR1 is SGHAT and CDR2 is FQNNGV. The CDR3 extends over 17 amino acids. Here the CDR3 reads CASSLAGGAADRSGAFF. The CDR3 DNA reads as TGTGCCAGCAGCTTAGCGGGGGGGGCAGCTGATAGGTCGGGAGCTTTCTTT.

This clone was found once. The chain uses TRBV4-3 and TRBJ2-7, with 9 bases identical to TRBD1. The CDR3 totals 15 residues. V shed 4 bases and J 2 bases; nucleotides not matched to a gene: 6. Germline CDR1 and CDR2: LGHNA and YSLEER. Here the CDR3 reads CASSRATGGTYEQYF. CDR3 sequence (DNA): TGCGCCAGCAGCCGAGCGACAGGGGGAACCTACGAGCAGTACTTC.

The rearrangement uses TRBV9 and TRBJ2-3; 9 bases line up with TRBD1. The CDR3 consists of 16 residues. CDR1 is SGDLS and CDR2 is YYNGEE in the germline V gene. The J segment lost 0 bases and the V segment lost 3 bases, leaving 5 bases of the junction unmatched. This CDR3 is CASSETGGQSTDTQYF. CDR3 coding DNA: TGTGCCAGCAGCGAAACAGGGGGCCAAAGCACAGATACGCAGTATTTT.

V and J are TRBV18 and TRBJ2-7; D uncertain. V gave up 2 bases and J gave up 2 bases, with 7 bases separating them. This CDR3 spans 13 amino acids. Germline CDR1 and CDR2: KGHSH and LQKENI. CDR3 amino acids: CASSPGVAYEQYF. DNA for the CDR3: TGTGCCAGCTCACCAGGAGTCGCCTACGAGCAGTACTTC.

The rearrangement joins TRBV19 to TRBJ1-2; a weak D match, TRBD1 (5 bases). V was pared by 9 bases and J by 1 base, with 9 bases between. The CDR3 is 12 residues long. CDR1 is LNHDA, CDR2 SQIVND, per germline (reference sequence). The CDR3, as DNA: TGTGCCAGCGGACAATTTAACTATGGCTACACCTTC. Its protein product is CASGQFNYGYTF.

This rearrangement joins TRBV30 to TRBJ1-1; D not certain. Deletions cut 2 bases from V and 5 bases from J, with 9 bases between. The CDR3 is made up of 12 amino acids. Germline CDR1 and CDR2: GTSNPN and SVGIG (reference sequence). The CDR3 DNA is TGTGCCTGGAGTCGGGGTAGGACTGAAGCTTTCTTT. Its protein is CAWSRGRTEAFF.

The chain links TRBV28 to TRBJ1-5, with TRBD1 matching 7 bases. V lost 5 bases, J lost 7 bases, and 5 bases stayed unmatched. CDR1 MDHEN and CDR2 SYDVKM come from the germline V gene. The CDR3 totals 13 residues. The CDR3 reads CASSGTVKQPQHF. The CDR3, as DNA: TGTGCCAGCAGTGGGACAGTTAAGCAGCCCCAGCATTTT. The full variable domain, its missing parts supplied by reference TRBV28 and TRBJ1-5, is DVKVTQSSRYLVKRTGEKVFLECVQDMDHENMFWYRQDPGLGLRLIYFSYDVKMKEKGDIPEGYSVSREKKERFSLILESASTNQTSMYLCASSGTVKQPQHFGDGTRLSIL.